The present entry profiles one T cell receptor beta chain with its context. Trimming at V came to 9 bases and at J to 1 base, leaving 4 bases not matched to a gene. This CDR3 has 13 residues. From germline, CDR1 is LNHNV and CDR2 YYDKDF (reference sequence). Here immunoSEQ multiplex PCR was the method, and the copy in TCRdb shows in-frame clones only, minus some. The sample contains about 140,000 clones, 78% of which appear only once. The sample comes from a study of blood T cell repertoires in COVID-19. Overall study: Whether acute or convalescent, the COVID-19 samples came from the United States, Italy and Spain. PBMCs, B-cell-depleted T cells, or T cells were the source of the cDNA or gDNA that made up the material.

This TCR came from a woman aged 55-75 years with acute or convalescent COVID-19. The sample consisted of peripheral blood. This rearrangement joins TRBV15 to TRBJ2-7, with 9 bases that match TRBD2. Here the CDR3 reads CATRSGRSYEQYF. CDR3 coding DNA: TGTGCCACGAGAAGCGGGAGGTCCTACGAGCAGTACTTC.